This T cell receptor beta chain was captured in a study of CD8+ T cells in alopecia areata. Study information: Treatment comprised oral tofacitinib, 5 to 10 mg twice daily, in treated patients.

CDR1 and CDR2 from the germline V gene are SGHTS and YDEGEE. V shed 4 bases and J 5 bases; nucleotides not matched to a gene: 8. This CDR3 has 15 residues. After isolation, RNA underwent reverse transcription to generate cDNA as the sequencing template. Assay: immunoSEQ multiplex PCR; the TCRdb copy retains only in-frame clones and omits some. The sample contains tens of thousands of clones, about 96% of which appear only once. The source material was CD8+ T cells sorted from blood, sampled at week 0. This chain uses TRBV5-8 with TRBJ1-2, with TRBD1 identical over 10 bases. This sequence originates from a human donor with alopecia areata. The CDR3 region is CASSKRQGAKYGYTF. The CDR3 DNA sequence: TGTGCCAGCAGCAAACGACAGGGGGCGAAGTATGGCTACACCTTC.